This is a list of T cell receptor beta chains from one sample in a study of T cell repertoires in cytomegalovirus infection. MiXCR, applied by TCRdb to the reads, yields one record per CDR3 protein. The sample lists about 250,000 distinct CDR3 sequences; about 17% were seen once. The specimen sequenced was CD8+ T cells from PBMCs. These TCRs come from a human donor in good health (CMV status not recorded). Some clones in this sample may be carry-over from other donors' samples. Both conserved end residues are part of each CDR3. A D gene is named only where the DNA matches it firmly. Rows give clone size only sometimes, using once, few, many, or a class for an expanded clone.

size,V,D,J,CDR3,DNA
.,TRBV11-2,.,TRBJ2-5,CASSGSRAYGLKETQYF,TGTGCCAGCAGCGGGTCCCGGGCCTACGGACTGAAAGAGACCCAGTACTTC
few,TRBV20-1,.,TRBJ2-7,CSARPRAATFTEQYF,TGCAGTGCTAGACCTAGGGCGGCGACCTTCACCGAGCAGTACTTC
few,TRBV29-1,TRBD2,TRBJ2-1,CSVAGLAGVTYNEQFF,TGCAGCGTCGCGGGCCTAGCGGGGGTTACCTACAATGAGCAGTTCTTC
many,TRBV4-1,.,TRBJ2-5,CASSHSQETQYF,TGCGCCAGCAGCCACTCGCAAGAGACCCAGTACTTC
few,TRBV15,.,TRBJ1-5,CATSRRQGNQPQHF,TGTGCCACCAGCAGGAGACAGGGCAATCAGCCCCAGCATTTT
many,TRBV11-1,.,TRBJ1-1,CASSLDPGENTEAFF,TGTGCCAGCAGCTTAGACCCAGGAGAGAACACTGAAGCTTTCTTT
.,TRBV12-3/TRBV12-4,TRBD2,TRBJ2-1,CASSVSGGDEQFF,TGTGCCAGCAGTGTATCGGGGGGGGATGAGCAGTTCTTC
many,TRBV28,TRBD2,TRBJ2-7,CASSLGAWGGVSYEQYF,TGTGCCAGCAGTTTAGGGGCCTGGGGGGGGGTTTCCTACGAGCAGTACTTC
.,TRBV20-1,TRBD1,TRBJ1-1,CSARDIQGLSFTEAFF,TGCAGTGCTAGAGACATACAGGGGCTCTCATTCACTGAAGCTTTCTTT
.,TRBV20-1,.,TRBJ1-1,CSARVSMNTEAFF,TGCAGTGCTAGAGTCAGCATGAACACTGAAGCTTTCTTT
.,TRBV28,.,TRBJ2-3,CGSSFREDTQYF,TGTGGCAGCAGTTTTAGAGAAGATACGCAGTATTTT
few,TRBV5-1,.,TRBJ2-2,CASSSWSPNTGELFF,TGCGCCAGCAGCTCCTGGAGTCCGAACACCGGGGAGCTGTTTTTT
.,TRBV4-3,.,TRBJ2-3,CASSQDLGSASHPQYF,TGCGCCAGCAGCCAAGATCTCGGTAGCGCGAGTCATCCCCAGTATTTT
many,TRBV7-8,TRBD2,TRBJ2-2,CASSGGGNTGELFF,TGTGCCAGCAGCGGGGGGGGGAACACCGGGGAGCTGTTTTTT
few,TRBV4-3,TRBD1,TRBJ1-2,CASSPGQGSGYTF,TGCGCCAGCAGCCCTGGACAGGGGAGTGGCTACACCTTC
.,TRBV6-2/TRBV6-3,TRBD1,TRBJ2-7,CASRERQGALYEQYF,TGTGCCAGCAGAGAACGACAGGGGGCCCTCTACGAGCAGTACTTC
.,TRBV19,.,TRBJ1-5,CASSRGVLQPQHF,TGTGCCAGTAGTCGGGGGGTTTTGCAGCCCCAGCATTTT
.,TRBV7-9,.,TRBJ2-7,CASSRYSGPNSYEQYF,TGTGCCAGCAGCCGGTATTCGGGCCCCAACTCCTACGAGCAGTACTTC
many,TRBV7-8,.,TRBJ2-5,CASSQSGRLIQETQYF,TGTGCCAGCAGCCAATCGGGCCGCCTTATTCAAGAGACCCAGTACTTC
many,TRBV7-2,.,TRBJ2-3,CASSLLGLLDTQYF,TGTGCCAGCAGCTTATTAGGTCTCTTGGATACGCAGTATTTT
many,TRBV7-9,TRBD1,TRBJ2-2,CASGGQGGTGELFF,TGTGCCAGCGGGGGACAGGGTGGTACCGGGGAGCTGTTTTTT
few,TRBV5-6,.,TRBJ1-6,CASSLGQGVGSPLHF,TGTGCCAGCAGCTTGGGTCAGGGCGTCGGATCACCCCTCCACTTT
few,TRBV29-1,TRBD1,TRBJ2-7,CSVVRQGSSYEQYF,TGCAGCGTTGTAAGACAGGGAAGCTCCTACGAGCAGTACTTC
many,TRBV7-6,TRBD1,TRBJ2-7,CASSAGQGHSSYEQYF,TGTGCCAGCAGCGCCGGACAGGGCCACAGCTCCTACGAGCAGTACTTC
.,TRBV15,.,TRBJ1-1,CATSRDLGSSTEAFF,TGTGCCACCAGCAGAGATCTGGGGAGTAGTACTGAAGCTTTCTTT
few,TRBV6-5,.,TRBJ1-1,CASYSRPLLNTEAFF,TGTGCCAGCTATTCCAGGCCGCTATTGAACACTGAAGCTTTCTTT
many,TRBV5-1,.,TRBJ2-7,CASSPRASEITYEQYF,TGCGCCAGCAGCCCACGGGCCTCCGAGATTACCTACGAGCAGTACTTC
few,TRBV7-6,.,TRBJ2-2,CASSFVEDTGELFF,TGTGCCAGCAGCTTTGTGGAGGACACCGGGGAGCTGTTTTTT
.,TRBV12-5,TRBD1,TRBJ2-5,CASGLERTGWQETQYF,TGTGCTAGTGGTTTAGAAAGGACAGGTTGGCAAGAGACCCAGTACTTC
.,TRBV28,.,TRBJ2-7,CASRETGTASYEQYF,TGTGCCAGCAGGGAGACCGGGACGGCTTCCTACGAGCAGTACTTC
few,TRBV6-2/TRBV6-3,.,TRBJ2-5,CASSYEFPLQETQYF,TGTGCCAGCAGTTACGAATTCCCACTCCAAGAGACCCAGTACTTC
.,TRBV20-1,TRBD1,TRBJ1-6,CSASRDREFSPLHF,TGCAGTGCTAGCCGGGACAGGGAATTTTCACCCCTCCACTTT
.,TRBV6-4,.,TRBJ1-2,CASSPSDGPGDGYTF,TGTGCCAGCAGCCCTTCTGACGGGCCCGGGGATGGCTACACCTTC
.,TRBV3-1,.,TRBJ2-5,CASSRGHEPQETQYF,TGTGCCAGCAGCCGTGGACATGAACCTCAAGAGACCCAGTACTTC
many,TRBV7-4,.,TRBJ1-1,CASSPPPGTPEGTEAFF,TGTGCCAGCAGCCCCCCCCCCGGGACGCCCGAGGGAACTGAAGCTTTCTTT
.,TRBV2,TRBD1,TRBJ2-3,CAITGVKGTDTQYF,TGTGCCATCACAGGGGTTAAAGGTACAGATACGCAGTATTTT
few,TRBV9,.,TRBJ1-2,CASSVTGEGYGYTF,TGTGCCAGCAGCGTAACCGGGGAAGGCTATGGCTACACCTTC
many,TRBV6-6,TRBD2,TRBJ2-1,CASSYPAGGDAGPYNEQFF,TGTGCCAGCAGTTACCCCGCGGGGGGGGATGCCGGCCCCTACAATGAGCAGTTCTTC
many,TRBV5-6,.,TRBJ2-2,CASSFGPTGELFF,TGTGCCAGCAGCTTTGGTCCAACCGGGGAGCTGTTTTTT
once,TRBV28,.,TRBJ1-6,CASSFDRKSSYNSPLHF,TGTGCCAGCAGTTTCGACAGAAAGAGCTCCTATAATTCACCCCTCCACTTT
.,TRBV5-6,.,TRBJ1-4,CASSGVETNEKLFF,TGTGCCAGCAGTGGTGTCGAGACTAATGAAAAACTGTTTTTT
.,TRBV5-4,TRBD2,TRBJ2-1,CASSYGLAGGNEQFF,TGTGCCAGCAGCTACGGACTAGCGGGGGGCAATGAGCAGTTCTTC
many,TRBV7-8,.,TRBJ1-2,CASSSLSRSQPANYGYTF,TGTGCCAGCAGCTCCCTTTCCCGCTCGCAGCCCGCTAACTATGGCTACACCTTC
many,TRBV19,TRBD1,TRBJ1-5,CASQTRDRVDNQPQHF,TGTGCCAGTCAAACCCGGGACAGGGTGGACAATCAGCCCCAGCATTTT
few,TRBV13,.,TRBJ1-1,CASSLDPYMSTEAFF,TGTGCCAGCAGCTTAGATCCTTATATGAGCACTGAAGCTTTCTTT
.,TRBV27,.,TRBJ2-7,CASRPLGDTGYEQYF,TGTGCCAGCAGACCATTGGGGGACACCGGCTACGAGCAGTACTTC
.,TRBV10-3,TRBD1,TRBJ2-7,CAISPRDSLSSYEQYF,TGTGCCATCAGTCCCCGGGACAGCCTGAGCTCCTACGAGCAGTACTTC
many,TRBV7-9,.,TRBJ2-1,CATSTTATVHNEQFF,TGTGCCACCTCAACGACAGCCACCGTCCACAATGAGCAGTTCTTC
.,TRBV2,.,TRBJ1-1,CASSDPGTEAFF,TGTGCCAGCAGTGATCCCGGCACTGAAGCTTTCTTT
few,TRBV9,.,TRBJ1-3,CASSVVGHSGNTIYF,TGTGCCAGCAGCGTAGTGGGGCACTCTGGAAACACCATATATTTT
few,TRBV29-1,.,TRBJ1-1,CSVESVEAFF,TGCAGCGTTGAATCGGTTGAAGCTTTCTTT
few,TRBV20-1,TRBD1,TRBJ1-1,CSARDLVQGVAEAFF,TGCAGTGCTAGAGATTTGGTACAGGGGGTTGCTGAAGCTTTCTTT
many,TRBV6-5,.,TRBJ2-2,CASLKGGTGELFF,TGTGCCAGCCTTAAAGGGGGGACCGGGGAGCTGTTTTTT
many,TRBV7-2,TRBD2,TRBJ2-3,CASSSNWDYDTDTQYF,TGTGCCAGCAGCTCGAACTGGGACTACGACACAGATACGCAGTATTTT